The sequence of this TCR beta chain was determined in a study of T cells in Graves' hyperthyroidism and ophthalmopathy. On this clonotype: Its specificity is not known.

Researchers took RNA transcripts and amplified the TCR beta CDR3 regions from them. HTBI primers were employed in a first-round RT-PCR of the TCR CDR3. TCRdb reprocessed the multiplex PCR reads with MiXCR, giving one entry per CDR3 protein. Altogether under 400,000 distinct CDR3 sequences are present, just under 25% being singletons, with the ten largest covering around 79%. Points from the study as a whole: A model of 13 V-J pairs discriminated ophthalmopathy from stable hyperthyroidism.

The CDR3 is made up of 15 amino acids. Per germline, CDR1 MNHNS and CDR2 SASEGT. Trimming removed 1 base from V and 8 bases from J; junction bases left unmatched: 7. Those patients with uncontrolled infection, other autoimmune disease, pregnancy or lactation were excluded. Diagnostic assessment was based on clinical symptoms, serum thyroxine and TRAb, thyroid ultrasound and orbital computed tomography. The sequence derives from a man aged 50 to 60 with Graves' hyperthyroidism. The sequenced sample consisted of blood. The rearrangement uses TRBV6-1 and TRBJ1-2; 10 bases map to TRBD1. The CDR3: CASSEGGTGAWGYTF. The CDR3 region has the DNA TGTGCCAGCAGTGAAGGAGGGACAGGGGCTTGGGGCTACACCTTC.